The entry below describes one T cell receptor beta chain. The target antigen is unknown. With iRepertoire HTBI primers and Arm-PCR of CDR3 regions, TCR beta libraries were built. TCRdb redid the calling of the multiplex PCR reads with MiXCR, one entry per CDR3 protein. Of some 200,000 distinct CDR3 sequences listed, 15% to 20% were seen once; the top ten hold about 10%. This record belongs to a study of regulatory T cells in long-lasting Graves disease. Study results and limitations: Persistent Graves' patients had lower TCR diversity than newly diagnosed ones.

Time point in this sample: newly diagnosed GD, antithyroid drugs for less than 3 months. Following extraction of RNA from PBMCs, that RNA was used to make the TCR library. Germline CDR1 and CDR2: SGHRS and YFSETQ. Trimming pared 2 bases from V and 4 bases from J, leaving 21 bases between. The CDR3 runs 17 residues. In addition, the sample was reused for a study of T cells in Graves' hyperthyroidism and ophthalmopathy. Per that study: A set of HTBI primers served as the primers for a first-round RT-PCR of the TCR CDR3.

The J gene is TRBJ1-1, the V gene TRBV5-1; tentatively, D is TRBD1 (6 bases). The sequences come from peripheral blood mononuclear cells (PBMCs), collected at new diagnosis, from a patient treated with antithyroid drugs. The TCR sequence derives from a woman in her twenties or thirties with Graves disease. DNA for the CDR3: TGCGCCAGCAGCTTCGGAACAGGGTCGGCATTTAGCACTGAAGCTTTCTTT. Translating it yields CASSFGTGSAFSTEAFF.